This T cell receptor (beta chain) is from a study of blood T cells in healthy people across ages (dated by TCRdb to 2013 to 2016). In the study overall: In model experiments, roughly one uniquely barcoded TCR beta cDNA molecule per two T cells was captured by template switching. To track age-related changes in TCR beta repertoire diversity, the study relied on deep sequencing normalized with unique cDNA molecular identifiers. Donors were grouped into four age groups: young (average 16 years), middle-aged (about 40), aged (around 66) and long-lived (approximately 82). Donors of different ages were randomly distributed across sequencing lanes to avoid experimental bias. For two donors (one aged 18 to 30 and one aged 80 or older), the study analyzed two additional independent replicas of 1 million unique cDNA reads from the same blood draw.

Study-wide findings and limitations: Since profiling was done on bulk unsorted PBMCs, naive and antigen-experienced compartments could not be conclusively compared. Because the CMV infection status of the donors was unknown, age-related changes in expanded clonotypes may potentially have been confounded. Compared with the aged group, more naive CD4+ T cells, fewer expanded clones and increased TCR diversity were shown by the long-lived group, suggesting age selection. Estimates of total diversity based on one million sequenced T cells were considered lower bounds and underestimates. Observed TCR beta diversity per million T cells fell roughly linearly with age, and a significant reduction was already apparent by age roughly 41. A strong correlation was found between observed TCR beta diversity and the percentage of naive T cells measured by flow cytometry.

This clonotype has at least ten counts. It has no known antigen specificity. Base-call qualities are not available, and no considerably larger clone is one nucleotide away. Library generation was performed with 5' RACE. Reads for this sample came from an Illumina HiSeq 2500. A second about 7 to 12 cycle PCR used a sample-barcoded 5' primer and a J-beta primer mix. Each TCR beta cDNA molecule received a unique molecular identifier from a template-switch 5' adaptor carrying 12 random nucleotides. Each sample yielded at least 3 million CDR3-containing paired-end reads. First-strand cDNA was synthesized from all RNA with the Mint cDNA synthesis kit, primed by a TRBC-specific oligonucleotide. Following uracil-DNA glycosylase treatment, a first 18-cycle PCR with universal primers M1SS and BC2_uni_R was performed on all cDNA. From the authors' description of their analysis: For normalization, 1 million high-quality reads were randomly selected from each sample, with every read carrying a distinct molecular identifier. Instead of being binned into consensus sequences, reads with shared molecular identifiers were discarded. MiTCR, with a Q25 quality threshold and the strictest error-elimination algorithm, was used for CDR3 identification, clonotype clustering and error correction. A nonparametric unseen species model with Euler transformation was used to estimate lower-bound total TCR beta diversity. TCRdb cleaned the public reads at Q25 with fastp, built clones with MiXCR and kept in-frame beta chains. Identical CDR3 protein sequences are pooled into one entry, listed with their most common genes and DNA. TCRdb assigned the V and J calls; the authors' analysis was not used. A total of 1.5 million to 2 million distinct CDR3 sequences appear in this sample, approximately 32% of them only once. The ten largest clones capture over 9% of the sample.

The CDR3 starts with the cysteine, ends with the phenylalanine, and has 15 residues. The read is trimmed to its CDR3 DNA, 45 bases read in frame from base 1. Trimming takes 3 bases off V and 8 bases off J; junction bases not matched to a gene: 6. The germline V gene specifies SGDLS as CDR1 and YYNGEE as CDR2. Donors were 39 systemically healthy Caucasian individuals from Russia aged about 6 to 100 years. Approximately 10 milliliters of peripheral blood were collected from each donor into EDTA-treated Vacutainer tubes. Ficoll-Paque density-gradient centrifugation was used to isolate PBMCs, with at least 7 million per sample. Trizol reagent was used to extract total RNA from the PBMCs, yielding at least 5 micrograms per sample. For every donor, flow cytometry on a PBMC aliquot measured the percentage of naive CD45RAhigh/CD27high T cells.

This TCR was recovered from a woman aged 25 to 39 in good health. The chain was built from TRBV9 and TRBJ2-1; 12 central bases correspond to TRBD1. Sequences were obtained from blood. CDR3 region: CASSGTGTGGDEQFF. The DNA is TGTGCCAGCAGCGGGACCGGGACAGGGGGCGATGAGCAGTTCTTC.